Listed here are 13 T cell receptor beta chains from one sample, sequenced in a study of T cell responses to AZD1222 COVID-19 vaccine. Here immunoSEQ multiplex PCR was the method, and the copy in TCRdb shows in-frame clones only, minus some. Here the sample spans roughly 200,000 clones, roughly nine tenths being singletons. The sample was peripheral blood, taken 28 days after the second AZD1222 dose. These receptors were taken from an adult who received the AZD1222 COVID-19 vaccine.

A remark on this clone: In the same sample, other DNA sequences code for this CDR3. The genes are TRBV12-3 or TRBV12-4 and TRBJ2-1; no firm D call. The V end was cut by 5 bases, the J end by 0 bases, with 5 bases between. This CDR3 comprises 13 residues. CDR3 region: CASSLSSYNEQFF. CDR3 DNA: TGTGCCAGCAGTCTAAGCTCCTACAATGAGCAGTTCTTC.

J is TRBJ2-5 and V is TRBV7-9; 8 bases line up with TRBD1. The V and J ends lost 5 bases and 2 bases, in that order; junction bases with no gene match: 10. In germline, CDR1 is SEHNR, CDR2 FQNEAQ (reference sequence). The CDR3 has 16 amino acids. CDR3 protein: CASSLGTGGKQETQYF. The CDR3 DNA reads TGTGCCAGCAGCCTCGGGACAGGAGGGAAACAAGAGACCCAGTACTTC.

The chain recombines TRBV11-2 with TRBJ2-1, with 9 bases identical to TRBD1. The CDR3 totals 17 residues. Germline V gene sequence: CDR1 SGHAT, CDR2 FQNNGV. V was clipped by 2 bases and J by 0 bases; unmatched bases: 5. In nucleotides, the CDR3 is TGTGCCAGCAGCTTACGGACAGGGGCTAGCTCCTACAATGAGCAGTTCTTC. Amino acids: CASSLRTGASSYNEQFF.

This rearrangement joins TRBV19 to TRBJ2-7, with 10 bases identical to TRBD2. V lost 1 base to trimming and J lost 3 bases; unmatched junction nucleotides: 0. There are 14 residues in the CDR3. The germline gives CDR1 LNHDA, CDR2 SQIVND (reference sequence). The CDR3 bases are TGTGCCAGTAGTATAGTAGCGGGGGGCTACGAGCAGTACTTC. Protein sequence: CASSIVAGGYEQYF.

The chain joins TRBV7-8 to TRBJ1-1, with D tentatively TRBD1 (5 bases). Germline assignment: CDR1 SGHVS and CDR2 FQNEAQ. The length of the CDR3 is 13 residues. V lost 6 bases and J lost 1, with 9 bases in between. CDR3 region: CASSRQKNTEAFF. In DNA, the CDR3 is TGTGCCAGCAGTCGACAGAAGAACACTGAAGCTTTCTTT. Combining the CDR3 with reference TRBV7-8 and TRBJ1-1 gives the whole variable domain GAGVSQSPRYKVAKRGQDVALRCDPISGHVSLFWYQQALGQGPEFLTYFQNEAQLDKSGLPSDRFFAERPEGSVSTLKIQRTQQEDSAVYLCASSRQKNTEAFFGQGTRLTVV.

V gene TRBV30 combines with J gene TRBJ1-6; weak D call: TRBD1 (5 bases). Germline assignment: CDR1 GTSNPN and CDR2 SVGIG (reference sequence). V was trimmed by 4 bases and J by 0 bases, leaving 10 bases between them. The CDR3 has 15 amino acids. The CDR3 coding sequence is TGTGCCTGGAAACCGGGGGGCTCCTATAATTCACCCCTCCACTTT. Translation: CAWKPGGSYNSPLHF.

The chain employs TRBV28 and TRBJ1-2; D not resolved. CDR3 length: 13 amino acids. Germline CDR1 reads MDHEN; CDR2 reads SYDVKM. CDR3 in amino acids: CAAVDPVNYGYTF. CDR3 in DNA: TGTGCTGCCGTTGACCCCGTAAACTATGGCTACACCTTC.

In DNA form, the CDR3 reads TGCGCCAGCAGCCCCGGACAGGAGAATTCACCCCTCCACTTT. This encodes CASSPGQENSPLHF. This chain connects TRBV5-1 to TRBJ1-6; 7 bases match TRBD1. Trimming at V came to 4 bases and at J to 7 bases, leaving 5 bases not matched to a gene. The CDR3 contains 14 residues. Per germline, CDR1 SGHRS and CDR2 YFSETQ.

This chain joins TRBV7-9 and TRBJ2-3, with TRBD2 as a possible D gene (5 bases). The germline V and J ends were trimmed by 6 bases and 2 bases, with 15 bases remaining between them. The length of the CDR3 is 15 residues. Germline V CDR1 and CDR2: SEHNR, FQNEAQ (reference sequence). The CDR3 DNA reads TGTGCCAGCAGTCCCGGCGGGCTCTACACAGATACGCAGTATTTT. This sequence encodes CASSPGGLYTDTQYF.

This rearrangement joins TRBV6-1 to TRBJ2-2, with D perhaps being TRBD1 or TRBD2 (5 bases each). CDR3 size: 16 residues. V was pared by 2 bases and J by 7 bases, with 17 bases between. Germline V gene data show CDR1 as MNHNS and CDR2 as SASEGT. The CDR3 reads CASSEWGLVSVGELFF. The CDR3 nucleotides are TGTGCCAGCAGTGAATGGGGCTTGGTTAGCGTCGGGGAGCTGTTTTTT.

The genes are TRBV6-1 and TRBJ2-1, with TRBD1 as a possible D gene (5 bases). This CDR3 has 15 amino acids. V lost 2 bases, J lost 5 bases, and 13 bases lay in between. From germline, CDR1 is MNHNS and CDR2 SASEGT. CDR3 region: CASSEYRGSHNEQFF. Written as DNA, the CDR3 is TGTGCCAGCAGTGAATATAGGGGTTCCCACAATGAGCAGTTCTTC.

The chain couples TRBV18 to TRBJ2-1; no reliable D call. Per the germline V gene, CDR1 is KGHSH and CDR2 is LQKENI. Trimming removed 8 bases from V and 1 base from J, with 15 bases in between. The CDR3 contains 15 residues. CDR3 nucleotide sequence: TGTGCCAGCCGGAAGGATGGTAGTTCCTACAATGAGCAGTTCTTC. This sequence encodes CASRKDGSSYNEQFF.

The gene calls are TRBV18 and TRBJ2-7; maybe TRBD2 (5 bases). V lost 0 bases and J lost 3, with 18 bases in between. Looked up from germline, CDR1 is KGHSH and CDR2 is LQKENI. CDR3 length: 17 amino acids. Here the CDR3 DNA reads TGTGCCAGCTCACCACCGCCGAGGGTAGATCGTGGCTACGAGCAGTACTTC. As protein: CASSPPPRVDRGYEQYF.